Below, 28 T cell receptor beta chains from the same sample are listed, as sequenced in a study of neoadjuvant nivolumab and ipilimumab in lung cancer. Sequenced by immunoSEQ multiplex PCR; TCRdb stores in-frame clones only, minus some. This sample has 39,000 or so clones, with roughly 87% found just once. The sequencing used peripheral blood, collected before neoadjuvant nivolumab, alone or with ipilimumab. These receptors came from an adult with non-small cell lung cancer.

The rearrangement joins TRBV19 to TRBJ2-1; D is uncertain. Trimming removed 1 base at V and 9 bases at J, with 7 bases between. Germline V gene data show CDR1 as LNHDA and CDR2 as SQIVND (reference sequence). CDR3 length: 12 amino acids. The DNA for the CDR3 is TGTGCCAGTAGTATAGGGGGTTCTGAGCAGTTCTTC. Protein: CASSIGGSEQFF.

V usage is TRBV27 and J usage is TRBJ1-1; 8 bases line up with TRBD1. CDR1 MNHEY and CDR2 SMNVEV come from the germline V gene (reference sequence). V lost 4 bases to trimming and J lost 3 bases; unmatched junction nucleotides: 16. There are 18 residues in the CDR3. CDR3 DNA sequence: TGTGCCAGCAGTTCACCCGCCGGGACAGGAAGGAGGTACACTGAAGCTTTCTTT. This translates into CASSSPAGTGRRYTEAFF.

This clone was observed once. This rearrangement joins TRBV7-8 to TRBJ2-1, with D maybe TRBD1 (6 bases). The germline V and J ends were trimmed by 1 base and 8 bases, with 9 bases remaining between them. The CDR3 is 13 amino acids. Germline CDR1 and CDR2: SGHVS and FQNEAQ. CDR3 sequence (DNA): TGTGCCAGCAGCTTAGAGGGGGACCATGAGCAGTTCTTC. Protein sequence: CASSLEGDHEQFF.

This chain links TRBV29-1 with TRBJ2-1, with 11 positions matching TRBD2. The CDR3 is made up of 18 amino acids. V dropped 5 bases and J dropped 5; count of bases not matched to a gene: 17. The germline V gene encodes CDR1 SQVTM and CDR2 ANQGSEA. The CDR3 loop reads CSVFGLAGNRIPNNEQFF. CDR3 bases: TGCAGCGTTTTCGGACTAGCGGGCAACCGTATACCCAACAATGAGCAGTTCTTC.

The chain links TRBV2 to TRBJ1-2; the D is unclear. Germline CDR1 reads SNHLY; CDR2 reads FYNNEI. CDR3 length: 14 residues. V shed 1 base and J shed 8 bases, with 14 bases lying between them. This CDR3 reads CASSEGWAGNGYTF. For the CDR3, the DNA is TGTGCCAGCAGTGAAGGTTGGGCGGGGAACGGCTACACCTTC.

This clone appeared a few times. The chain has TRBV2 and TRBJ1-2; D is possibly TRBD1 (5 bases). The CDR3 sequence is 15 residues long. Germline V gene sequence: CDR1 SNHLY, CDR2 FYNNEI. The V gene lost 10 bases and the J gene lost 4 bases, with 22 bases spanning the gap. CDR3 sequence reads: CAIRDGGPLGYGYTF. The CDR3 DNA is TGTGCCATCCGGGACGGGGGTCCCCTAGGCTATGGCTACACCTTC. The full variable domain, in which reference TRBV2 and TRBJ1-2 provide the parts outside the CDR3, is EPEVTQTPSHQVTQMGQEVILRCVPISNHLYFYWYRQILGQKVEFLVSFYNNEISEKSEIFDDQFSVERPDGSNFTLKIRSTKLEDSAMYFCAIRDGGPLGYGYTFGSGTRLTVV.

The genes are TRBV7-3 and TRBJ2-1; D is undetermined. Trimming stripped 2 bases from V and 7 bases from J, with 9 bases between. Germline CDR1 is SGHTA and CDR2 is FQGTGA. The CDR3 is 13 amino acids. CDR3 in amino acids: CASSLGSNNEQFF. The CDR3 DNA reads TGTGCCAGCAGCTTAGGCTCAAATAATGAGCAGTTCTTC.

The chain links TRBV5-4 to TRBJ2-1, with 8 bases lining up with TRBD2. V lost 1 base to trimming and J lost 7 bases; unmatched junction nucleotides: 7. This CDR3 contains 15 residues. Germline CDR1 and CDR2: SGHNT and YYREEE (reference sequence). CDR3 sequence reads: CASSLTSGVENEQFF. The DNA of the CDR3 is TGTGCCAGCAGCTTGACTAGCGGTGTCGAGAATGAGCAGTTCTTC.

The rearrangement joins TRBV28 to TRBJ2-7, with a weak D call TRBD2 (10 bases). Germline assignment: CDR1 MDHEN and CDR2 SYDVKM. The length of the CDR3 is 16 residues. The V end was cut by 4 bases, the J end by 1 base, with 17 bases between. CDR3 coding DNA: TGTGCCAGCAGTTCTACTAGCGGGACAGGGTCCTACGAGCAGTACTTC. Translated, it gives CASSSTSGTGSYEQYF.

There are a few counts of this clone. This chain uses TRBV6-4 with TRBJ2-2; 9 positions agree with TRBD1. Trimming removed 5 bases from V and 5 bases from J; junction bases left unmatched: 3. The germline gives CDR1 MRHNA, CDR2 SNTAGT. This CDR3 contains 14 residues. The CDR3 sequence is CASSRTGETGELFF. CDR3 sequence (DNA): TGTGCCAGCAGTCGGACAGGGGAAACCGGGGAGCTGTTTTTT.

This clone has more than one count but fewer than ten. The V and J genes are TRBV10-1 and TRBJ1-2, with 8 nucleotides matching TRBD1. CDR1 is WNHNN and CDR2 is SYGVQD in the germline V gene (reference sequence). Trimming took 6 bases from V and 2 from J; bases not matched to a gene: 8. This CDR3 is 15 amino acids long. CDR3 sequence: CASSDDRGPNYGYTF. The CDR3 DNA is TGCGCCAGCAGCGACGACAGGGGACCCAACTATGGCTACACCTTC.

This chain uses TRBV7-2 with TRBJ2-3, with D possibly being TRBD2 (7 bases). Germline values: CDR1 SGHTA, CDR2 FQGNSA. V shed 5 bases and J shed 5 bases, with 23 bases lying between them. This CDR3 has 17 residues. CDR3 in amino acids: CASSPWGGRVGGDTQYF. The CDR3 DNA reads as TGTGCCAGCAGCCCCTGGGGGGGGCGGGTCGGCGGAGATACGCAGTATTTT.

CDR3 sequence (DNA): TGTGCCATCACGGACATTAGCTCCTACAATGAGCAGTTCTTC. Translation: CAITDISSYNEQFF. This chain connects TRBV2 to TRBJ2-1, with TRBD1 as a possible D gene (5 bases). This CDR3 contains 14 residues. The germline gives CDR1 SNHLY, CDR2 FYNNEI. The V gene lost 10 bases and the J gene lost 0 bases, with 13 bases spanning the gap.

The J gene is TRBJ2-5, the V gene TRBV7-2, with 14 bases fitting TRBD2. This CDR3 comprises 15 residues. The V gene's germline CDR1 is SGHTA and CDR2 FQGNSA. Unmatched junction bases numbered 0, after V lost 1 base and J lost 5 bases. The chain's CDR3 is CASSLGLAGGETQYF. The CDR3 region has the DNA TGTGCCAGCAGCTTAGGACTAGCGGGAGGGGAGACCCAGTACTTC.

The chain carries TRBV2 and TRBJ1-1; 11 bases map to TRBD1. The V and J ends lost 3 bases and 4 bases, in that order; junction bases with no gene match: 7. The CDR3 loop spans 16 amino acids. The germline V gene has CDR1 SNHLY and CDR2 FYNNEI. The CDR3 region is CASSDPGTGGFTEAFF. CDR3 DNA: TGTGCCAGCAGTGACCCCGGGACAGGGGGTTTCACTGAAGCTTTCTTT.

This clone appeared once. The genes are TRBV9 and TRBJ2-7; D is possibly TRBD2 (7 bases). Per germline, CDR1 SGDLS and CDR2 YYNGEE. This CDR3 is 15 amino acids long. V lost 4 bases and J 4 bases, leaving 18 bases between the germline ends. This CDR3 reads CASSPDGGPWYEQYF. As DNA, the CDR3 is TGTGCCAGCAGCCCCGACGGGGGGCCATGGTACGAGCAGTACTTC.

The chain recombines TRBV6-6 with TRBJ2-2, with D uncertain. With 0 bases removed from V and 6 bases from J, the gap between germline ends came to 2 bases. Germline V gene data show CDR1 as MNHNY and CDR2 as SVGAGI (reference sequence). This CDR3 comprises 12 residues. The CDR3 loop reads CASSYSAGELFF. The CDR3 DNA is TGTGCCAGCAGTTACTCGGCCGGGGAGCTGTTTTTT.

J is TRBJ2-2 and V is TRBV10-3; TRBD2 matches at 9 bases. Germline V gene sequence: CDR1 ENHRY, CDR2 SYGVKD. V trimming: 8 bases; J trimming: 4 bases; junction bases outside the gene matches: 5. The CDR3 loop spans 14 amino acids. Here the CDR3 reads CAILGLAGTGELFF. The CDR3, as DNA: TGTGCCATCTTGGGACTAGCTGGCACCGGGGAGCTGTTTTTT.

V and J are TRBV18 and TRBJ2-1; unclear D gene. CDR1 is KGHSH and CDR2 is LQKENI in the germline V gene. This CDR3 comprises 12 residues. Trimming took 2 bases from V and 5 from J, leaving 4 bases between them. The CDR3 bases are TGTGCCAGCTCACCAGGGCACAATGAGCAGTTCTTC. The encoded protein is CASSPGHNEQFF.

This chain uses TRBV29-1 with TRBJ1-1; the D is unclear. The CDR3 runs to 13 residues. Germline CDR1 and CDR2: SQVTM and ANQGSEA. V lost 4 bases, J lost 3 bases, and 12 bases lay in between. The CDR3 spells CSVGMASYTEAFF. The CDR3, as DNA: TGCAGCGTTGGAATGGCCAGTTACACTGAAGCTTTCTTT.

This chain uses TRBV6-5 with TRBJ2-6; D is undetermined. This CDR3 has 15 residues. Germline V gives CDR1 MNHEY, CDR2 SVGAGI. The V and J ends lost 6 bases and 0 bases respectively, with 9 bases between them. The CDR3 sequence is CASRPGGSGANVLTF. The CDR3, as DNA: TGTGCCAGCAGACCCGGCGGCTCTGGGGCCAACGTCCTGACTTTC.

This clone was recorded a few times. The rearrangement joins TRBV7-2 to TRBJ2-5; 10 bases agree with TRBD2. Per the germline V gene, CDR1 is SGHTA and CDR2 is FQGNSA. The CDR3 is 17 residues long. J was trimmed by 4 bases and V by 0 bases; bases with no gene match: 8. The CDR3 region has the DNA TGTGCCAGCAGCTTAGCGACCCTACCTAGCGGGAGAGAGACCCAGTACTTC. This encodes CASSLATLPSGRETQYF. Full variable domain (remainder filled in from reference TRBV7-2 and TRBJ2-5): GAGVSQSPSNKVTEKGKDVELRCDPISGHTALYWYRQSLGQGLEFLIYFQGNSAPDKSGLPSDRFSAERTGGSVSTLTIQRTQQEDSAVYLCASSLATLPSGRETQYFGPGTRLLVL.

The CDR3 DNA is TGCGCCAGCAGCCAAGTGGACCTTATAACCTACAATGAGCAGTTCTTC. Translated: CASSQVDLITYNEQFF. The chain couples TRBV4-1 to TRBJ2-1; D is uncertain. The germline V gene has CDR1 MGHRA and CDR2 YSYEKL. Trimming left V 1 base short and J 2 bases short, with 12 bases between. CDR3 length: 16 amino acids.

The V and J genes are TRBV7-6 and TRBJ1-2; D not certain. Germline V lookup: CDR1 SGHVS, CDR2 FNYEAQ. The CDR3 covers 14 residues. V was cut by 1 base and J by 3 bases, with 9 bases left in between. The CDR3 DNA sequence: TGTGCCAGCAGCTTAGGCGGCGGCTACTATGGCTACACCTTC. This sequence encodes CASSLGGGYYGYTF.

J is TRBJ2-7 and V is TRBV5-1; TRBD1 agrees at 11 bases. The V gene end was trimmed by 4 bases and the J gene end by 5 bases; junction bases not matched to a gene: 11. CDR1 is SGHRS and CDR2 is YFSETQ in the germline V gene. This CDR3 has 16 residues. The CDR3 region has the DNA TGCGCCAGCAGCCCTTACACCGGGACAGGGGGTGACGAGCAGTACTTC. Translation gives CASSPYTGTGGDEQYF.

The chain has TRBV5-1 and TRBJ1-5; 9 bases are shared with TRBD1. Per germline, CDR1 SGHRS and CDR2 YFSETQ. This CDR3 spans 14 amino acids. Unmatched junction bases numbered 0, after V lost 0 bases and J lost 5 bases. DNA for the CDR3: TGCGCCAGCAGCTTGGGGACAGGGGATCAGCCCCAGCATTTT. This encodes CASSLGTGDQPQHF.

This clone was seen once. The CDR3 here is CASSNLRDSLETQYF. In DNA, the CDR3 is TGTGCCAGCAGTAATCTCCGGGACAGCTTAGAGACCCAGTACTTC. The chain is built from TRBV7-9 and TRBJ2-5; 7 bases align to TRBD1. Germline V gene lookup returns CDR1 SEHNR and CDR2 FQNEAQ (reference sequence). Germline trimming cut 6 bases from V and 4 bases from J; bases unmatched to any gene: 11. The CDR3 loop spans 15 amino acids.

The V gene is TRBV13, the J gene TRBJ2-7; D is uncertain. CDR1 and CDR2 from the germline V gene are PRHDT and FYEKMQ (reference sequence). The CDR3 spans 14 residues. V was trimmed by 2 bases and J by 0 bases, leaving 8 bases between them. In nucleotides, the CDR3 is TGTGCCAGCAGCTTACCCGGGTACTCCTACGAGCAGTACTTC. This gives the protein CASSLPGYSYEQYF.